This T cell receptor (beta chain) was sequenced for a study of breast tumors, draining lymph nodes, adjacent tissues. The length of the CDR3 is 13 residues. Germline V gene sequence: CDR1 DFQATT, CDR2 SNEGSKA (reference sequence). Germline trimming cut 5 bases from V and 6 bases from J; bases unmatched to any gene: 8. A single record per CDR3 protein comes from TCRdb applying MiXCR to the multiplex PCR reads. Of some 15,000 distinct CDR3 sequences in the sample, 70% are singletons; the top ten hold about 45%. The chain joins TRBV20-1 to TRBJ2-5, with TRBD2 matching over 8 bases. The source is a female donor with breast cancer. Some clones in this sample may be carry-over from other donors' samples. The sample consisted of tumor-adjacent breast tissue. DNA of the CDR3: TGCAGTGCTTCGGGACTAGTCACGAAGACCCAGTACTTC. Amino acid sequence: CSASGLVTKTQYF.